The entry that follows covers one TCR beta chain sequence. TCRdb independently ran MiXCR on the RACE reads; one entry per CDR3 protein. The sample has about 85,000 distinct CDR3 sequences; 7.5% to 9.5% are singletons. Noted time point: pre-sensitization, week 0. As to treatment: therapeutic diphenylcyclopropenone sensitization with weekly scalp DPC. The sample belongs to a study of human T cells and chemical hapten exposure. Overall study: For the approximately 23-week duration of the study, patients were given weekly doses of diphenylcyclopropenone on the scalp.

CDR3 size: 15 residues. Germline V lookup: CDR1 MNHEY, CDR2 SVGAGI. V lost 6 bases and J lost 3; bases outside the gene matches: 3. The sequence was collected from a man aged 40-49 years with alopecia areata. Some clones in this sample may be carry-over from other donors' samples. The rearrangement links TRBV6-5 to TRBJ2-3, with 13 nucleotides matching TRBD2. Sample: whole blood, taken in connection with sensitization to the hapten diphenylcyclopropenone (DPC). DNA for the CDR3: TGTGCCAGCAGCTGGACTAGCGGGAGTACAGATACGCAGTATTTT. Protein sequence: CASSWTSGSTDTQYF.